These 29 T cell receptor beta chains were all obtained from the same sample, sequenced in a study of technical replicates of blood from several donors. Assay: immunoSEQ multiplex PCR; the TCRdb copy retains only in-frame clones and omits some. The table lists 45,000 to 50,000 clones, approximately 90% of them singletons. Sample: PBMCs. The receptors were gathered from a human donor in good health. Some clones in this sample may be carry-over from other donors' samples.

This chain uses TRBV5-4 with TRBJ1-2; D ambiguous. Germline CDR1 is SGHNT and CDR2 is YYREEE (reference sequence). This CDR3 has 14 residues. The ends were cut back, 5 bases at V and 6 bases at J, with 17 bases in the middle. The CDR3 coding sequence is TGTGCCAGCAGTTCGATATTGGGCTCCGATGGCTACACCTTC. This gives the protein CASSSILGSDGYTF. The whole variable domain, remainder taken from reference TRBV5-4 and TRBJ1-2, is ETGVTQSPTHLIKTRGQQVTLRCSSQSGHNTVSWYQQALGQGPQFIFQYYREEENGRGNFPPRFSGLQFPNYSSELNVNALELDDSALYLCASSSILGSDGYTFGSGTRLTVV.

The chain carries TRBV6-4 and TRBJ2-1; TRBD2 aligns across 8 bases. CDR3 length: 13 residues. Germline V CDR1 and CDR2: MRHNA, SNTAGT. The J segment lost 10 bases and the V segment lost 1 base, leaving 3 bases of the junction unmatched. The CDR3 DNA reads TGTGCCAGCAGTGACTATCCGGGAGGGGAGCAGTTCTTC. Protein product: CASSDYPGGEQFF.

The chain is built from TRBV4-3 and TRBJ2-5; tentatively, D is TRBD2 (7 bases). Trimming took off 4 bases at V and 7 bases at J, with 16 bases between the two ends. Germline V lookup: CDR1 LGHNA, CDR2 YSLEER. This CDR3 spans 14 amino acids. CDR3: CASSPSGGGGTQYF. Here the CDR3 DNA reads TGCGCCAGCAGCCCTTCGGGCGGGGGCGGGACCCAGTACTTC.

V and J are TRBV6-5 and TRBJ2-7; 8 nucleotides agree with TRBD2. CDR1 is MNHEY, CDR2 SVGAGI, per germline. The CDR3 loop spans 13 amino acids. Trimming removed 2 bases from V and 4 bases from J; junction bases left unmatched: 1. This CDR3 is CASSYGTSYEQYF. The CDR3 coding sequence is TGTGCCAGCAGTTACGGGACTAGTTACGAGCAGTACTTC.

The chain links TRBV5-1 to TRBJ1-1, with D possibly matching TRBD1 (5 bases). The germline gives CDR1 SGHRS, CDR2 YFSETQ. The CDR3 sequence is 16 residues long. With 0 bases removed from V and 4 bases from J, the gap between germline ends came to 16 bases. CDR3 DNA sequence: TGCGCCAGCAGCTTGGCCGTAGGCGGGGGGAGCACTGAAGCTTTCTTT. Its translation is CASSLAVGGGSTEAFF.

This rearrangement joins TRBV4-2 to TRBJ2-1; tentatively, D is TRBD1 (5 bases). The CDR3 spans 13 residues. V shed 4 bases and J shed 6 bases, with 10 bases lying between them. Germline V CDR1 and CDR2: LGHNA, YNFKEQ. CDR3 residues: CASSLTRGNEQFF. In DNA form, the CDR3 reads TGTGCCAGCAGCCTTACAAGGGGCAATGAGCAGTTCTTC.

The chain links TRBV6-5 to TRBJ2-1, with 8 bases matching TRBD2. This CDR3 has 14 residues. Trimming removed 2 bases from V and 7 bases from J; junction bases left unmatched: 4. From germline, CDR1 is MNHEY and CDR2 SVGAGI. CDR3 protein: CASSYRAGDNEQFF. CDR3 DNA sequence: TGTGCCAGCAGTTACAGAGCGGGAGATAATGAGCAGTTCTTC.

This chain links TRBV6-1 with TRBJ2-3, with D unresolved. The CDR3 is 12 amino acids. Germline V gene data show CDR1 as MNHNS and CDR2 as SASEGT. V was pared by 5 bases and J by 8 bases, with 11 bases between. This CDR3 reads CASSNWPGTQYF. CDR3 nucleotide sequence: TGTGCCAGCAGTAACTGGCCGGGTACGCAGTATTTT.

The chain joins TRBV15 to TRBJ2-5, with TRBD1 as a possible D gene (5 bases). V gave up 6 bases and J gave up 1 base, with 12 bases separating them. From germline, CDR1 is LNHNV and CDR2 YYDKDF (reference sequence). The CDR3 loop spans 14 amino acids. This CDR3 is CATRKPTVQETQYF. The CDR3 nucleotides read TGTGCCACCAGGAAACCGACAGTCCAAGAGACCCAGTACTTC.

This chain connects TRBV6-5 to TRBJ1-1; the match to TRBD1 covers 8 bases. V shed 6 bases, J shed 5 bases, and the junction held 5 bases outside the gene matches. Germline CDR1 MNHEY, CDR2 SVGAGI. The CDR3 consists of 13 residues. The CDR3 nucleotides read TGTGCCAGCAGGCGGACAGGGAGGACTGAAGCTTTCTTT. Amino acids: CASRRTGRTEAFF.

The J gene is TRBJ2-3, the V gene TRBV6-1; 12 nucleotides agree with TRBD2. J gave up 5 bases and V 3 bases, and 6 bases lay outside the gene matches. The germline CDR1 and CDR2 sequences are MNHNS and SASEGT. CDR3 length: 16 amino acids. The CDR3 DNA follows: TGTGCCAGCAGTGAGTGGACTAGCGGGGCTGGAGATACGCAGTATTTT. Translation: CASSEWTSGAGDTQYF.

The rearrangement links TRBV20-1 to TRBJ1-2; D is possibly TRBD1 (6 bases). CDR1 is DFQATT and CDR2 is SNEGSKA in the germline V gene (reference sequence). CDR3 size: 11 residues. V lost 5 bases to trimming and J lost 8 bases, with 12 bases between them. The chain's CDR3 is CSAQDSRGYTF. Here the CDR3 DNA reads TGCAGTGCTCAGGACAGTAGGGGCTACACCTTC.

The chain employs TRBV2 and TRBJ2-5; TRBD2 matches at 9 bases. The CDR3 has 15 amino acids. Germline trimming cut 10 bases from V and 2 bases from J; bases unmatched to any gene: 11. Germline V gene data show CDR1 as SNHLY and CDR2 as FYNNEI. The CDR3, as DNA: TGTGCCACAAGAAAGGCTGCGGGGGGGCAAGAGACCCAGTACTTC. The encoded protein is CATRKAAGGQETQYF. The whole variable domain, filled in from reference TRBV2 and TRBJ2-5, reads EPEVTQTPSHQVTQMGQEVILRCVPISNHLYFYWYRQILGQKVEFLVSFYNNEISEKSEIFDDQFSVERPDGSNFTLKIRSTKLEDSAMYFCATRKAAGGQETQYFGPGTRLLVL.

The table lists this clone with a few counts. The CDR3 reads CATSGRASTWNTEAFF. The CDR3 DNA is TGTGCCACCAGCGGGCGGGCTTCCACTTGGAACACTGAAGCTTTCTTT. The chain couples TRBV15 to TRBJ1-1; no clear D gene. The CDR3 is made up of 16 amino acids. Germline values: CDR1 LNHNV, CDR2 YYDKDF (reference sequence). V lost 5 bases and J lost 1, with 17 bases in between.

The chain uses TRBV15 and TRBJ1-2; the match to TRBD1 covers 9 bases. Looked up from germline, CDR1 is LNHNV and CDR2 is YYDKDF (reference sequence). The CDR3 consists of 19 residues. J lost 4 bases, V lost 0 bases, and 15 bases had no gene match. The CDR3 DNA reads as TGTGCCACCAGCAGAGACGCACCAAGACCGGGACAGGGAGCCTATGGCTACACCTTC. Encoded protein: CATSRDAPRPGQGAYGYTF.

The rearrangement uses TRBV30 and TRBJ2-2, with a weak D call TRBD2 (5 bases). V was shortened by 5 bases and J by 8 bases, with 6 bases between the two germline ends. CDR3 length: 10 amino acids. Germline CDR1 and CDR2: GTSNPN and SVGIG (reference sequence). The CDR3 sequence is CAWGEGELFF. In nucleotides, the CDR3 is TGTGCCTGGGGGGAGGGGGAGCTGTTTTTT.

The genes are TRBV5-1 and TRBJ2-3, with D possibly being TRBD2 (7 bases). Germline loops: CDR1 SGHRS, CDR2 YFSETQ. Trimming left V 3 bases short and J 0 bases short, with 20 bases between. This CDR3 contains 18 residues. The CDR3, as DNA: TGCGCCAGCAGCTATCAAGGGGCGGGGGCCTTCAGCACAGATACGCAGTATTTT. Its translation is CASSYQGAGAFSTDTQYF.

The V call is TRBV19, the J call TRBJ2-5; 9 bases fit TRBD2. The CDR3 has 13 residues. The V segment lost 6 bases and the J segment 1 base; nucleotides outside the gene matches: 0. The germline CDR1 and CDR2 sequences are LNHDA and SQIVND (reference sequence). The CDR3 region is CASRTSGQETQYF. CDR3 DNA: TGTGCCAGTAGGACTAGCGGCCAAGAGACCCAGTACTTC.

The chain uses TRBV7-2 and TRBJ1-2, with D hard to call. V lost 5 bases, J lost 1 base, and 8 bases lay in between. Germline assignment: CDR1 SGHTA and CDR2 FQGNSA. This CDR3 has 13 residues. CDR3 loop: CASSPGVNYGYTF. Here the CDR3 DNA reads TGTGCCAGCAGCCCAGGTGTTAACTATGGCTACACCTTC. Together with reference TRBV7-2 and TRBJ1-2, the CDR3 gives the full variable domain: GAGVSQSPSNKVTEKGKDVELRCDPISGHTALYWYRQSLGQGLEFLIYFQGNSAPDKSGLPSDRFSAERTGGSVSTLTIQRTQQEDSAVYLCASSPGVNYGYTFGSGTRLTVV.

The rearrangement joins TRBV5-1 to TRBJ2-1; 9 bases fit TRBD1. V lost 2 bases to trimming and J lost 6 bases; unmatched junction nucleotides: 6. Germline V gene lookup returns CDR1 SGHRS and CDR2 YFSETQ. The CDR3 is made up of 15 amino acids. The CDR3 sequence: CASSLGTGIFNEQFF. The CDR3 DNA reads as TGCGCCAGCAGCTTAGGGACAGGGATTTTCAATGAGCAGTTCTTC. Based on the CDR3 plus reference TRBV5-1 and TRBJ2-1, the full variable domain is KAGVTQTPRYLIKTRGQQVTLSCSPISGHRSVSWYQQTPGQGLQFLFEYFSETQRNKGNFPGRFSGRQFSNSRSEMNVSTLELGDSALYLCASSLGTGIFNEQFFGPGTRLTVL.

The CDR3 DNA is TGTGCCAGCAGTGAATACGGGGGGCGGGCGGAGACCCAGTACTTC. Residues: CASSEYGGRAETQYF. The genes are TRBV25-1 and TRBJ2-5; D perhaps matches TRBD2 (7 bases). CDR1 MGHDK and CDR2 SYGVNS come from the germline V gene. V gave up 0 bases and J gave up 5 bases, with 13 bases separating them. The CDR3 runs 15 residues. Complete variable domain (other parts from reference TRBV25-1 and TRBJ2-5): EADIYQTPRYLVIGTGKKITLECSQTMGHDKMYWYQQDPGMELHLIHYSYGVNSTEKGDLSSESTVSRIRTEHFPLTLESARPSHTSQYLCASSEYGGRAETQYFGPGTRLLVL.

This chain uses TRBV7-6 with TRBJ1-5, with TRBD1 matching 7 bases. Unmatched junction bases numbered 7, after V lost 5 bases and J lost 6 bases. Germline CDR1 is SGHVS and CDR2 is FNYEAQ. The CDR3 contains 14 residues. For the CDR3, the DNA is TGTGCCAGCAGCCCCGGGACAGCTCTTCAGCCCCAGCATTTT. Its translation is CASSPGTALQPQHF. The whole variable domain, filled in from reference TRBV7-6 and TRBJ1-5, reads GAGVSQSPRYKVTKRGQDVALRCDPISGHVSLYWYRQALGQGPEFLTYFNYEAQQDKSGLPNDRFSAERPEGSISTLTIQRTEQRDSAMYRCASSPGTALQPQHFGDGTRLSIL.

The J gene is TRBJ2-2, the V gene TRBV7-6, with D tentatively TRBD2 (5 bases). The CDR3 loop spans 13 amino acids. V lost 6 bases and J lost 8, with 13 bases in between. Germline V CDR1 and CDR2: SGHVS, FNYEAQ. The CDR3 bases are TGTGCCAGCAGTAGGGCTTTAGCGGGGGAGCTGTTTTTT. This encodes CASSRALAGELFF.

This clone was counted once. The chain carries TRBV4-3 and TRBJ2-6, with D uncertain. V shed 1 base and J shed 0 bases, with 7 bases lying between them. Germline-derived CDR1 and CDR2 are LGHNA and YSLEER. The CDR3 sequence is 16 residues long. This CDR3 is CASSQAGFSGANVLTF. CDR3 nucleotide sequence: TGCGCCAGCAGCCAAGCGGGTTTCTCTGGGGCCAACGTCCTGACTTTC.

CDR3 nucleotide sequence: TGTGCCACTACCACAGGGGACCACGAGCAGTACTTC. This sequence encodes CATTTGDHEQYF. The rearrangement uses TRBV28 and TRBJ2-7; 7 bases agree with TRBD1. CDR1 is MDHEN, CDR2 SYDVKM, per germline. Trimming at V came to 10 bases and at J to 5 bases, leaving 8 bases not matched to a gene. This CDR3 is 12 amino acids long.

The V and J genes are TRBV20-1 and TRBJ2-5; no definite D call. The CDR3 sequence is 9 residues long. In germline, CDR1 is DFQATT, CDR2 SNEGSKA (reference sequence). Trimming removed 6 bases from V and 5 bases from J, with 4 bases in between. CDR3: CSASETQYF. The CDR3, as DNA: TGCAGTGCGTCGGAGACCCAGTACTTC.

The V and J genes are TRBV6-5 and TRBJ1-5; D may be TRBD1 (6 bases). The CDR3 is 15 residues long. The germline gives CDR1 MNHEY, CDR2 SVGAGI. Trimming removed 6 bases from V and 2 bases from J, with 14 bases in between. This chain's CDR3 is CASRPTGIGNQPQHF. The CDR3 DNA sequence: TGTGCCAGCAGGCCTACAGGGATTGGCAATCAGCCCCAGCATTTT.

The chain's CDR3 is CASSSAENQPQHF. The CDR3, as DNA: TGTGCCAGCTCATCCGCGGAGAATCAGCCCCAGCATTTT. V and J are TRBV18 and TRBJ1-5; D uncertain. The V gene's germline CDR1 is KGHSH and CDR2 LQKENI. The CDR3 runs to 13 residues. The V gene lost 5 bases and the J gene lost 4 bases, with 9 bases spanning the gap.

The rearrangement links TRBV11-3 to TRBJ2-3; perhaps TRBD1 as D (5 bases). This CDR3 is built from 15 residues. Germline lookup yields CDR1 SGHNT and CDR2 YENEEA. Deletions cut 3 bases from V and 0 bases from J, with 10 bases between. CDR3 DNA sequence: TGTGCCAGCAGCTTCCGCGGACACAGCACAGATACGCAGTATTTT. Its translation: CASSFRGHSTDTQYF. Looking up the rest from reference TRBV11-3 and TRBJ2-3 gives the full variable domain: EAGVVQSPRYKIIEKKQPVAFWCNPISGHNTLYWYLQNLGQGPELLIRYENEEAVDDSQLPKDRFSAERLKGVDSTLKIQPAELGDSAVYLCASSFRGHSTDTQYFGPGTRLTVL.